A selection of T cell receptor beta chains follows, all from one sample in a study of blood T cells in healthy people across ages. In TCRdb, the 5' RACE reads were re-called with MiXCR into one record per CDR3 protein. The top ten clones hold roughly 7% of a sample with 1,500,000 or so distinct CDR3 sequences, approximately 63% of them seen once. The source material was blood. The source is a man in his late teens or twenties in good health. The CDR3 runs from the conserved cysteine through the conserved F or W. A D gene is named only where the DNA matches it firmly. Clone size is shown for a subset of rows, as once, few, many or a class of expanded clone.

CDR3 protein	CDR3 DNA	D gene	clone size	V gene	J gene	CDR3 length
CASTEGAVGNEQFF	TGTGCCAGCACTGAGGGGGCGGTAGGCAATGAGCAGTTCTTC	TRBD1	.	TRBV6-2/TRBV6-3	TRBJ2-1	14
CASSLNGRDHGYTF	TGTGCCAGCAGCTTAAATGGCAGGGACCATGGCTACACCTTC	.	.	TRBV7-9	TRBJ1-2	14
CASSYPDHTDTQYF	TGTGCCAGCAGTTACCCGGATCACACAGATACGCAGTATTTT	.	.	TRBV6-6	TRBJ2-3	14
CATSRDGSSREKLFF	TGTGCCACCAGCAGAGATGGCAGTAGTAGGGAAAAACTGTTTTTT	.	once	TRBV15	TRBJ1-4	15
CAHGSNYGYTF	TGTGCCCACGGCAGTAACTATGGCTACACCTTC	.	.	TRBV7-9	TRBJ1-2	11
CASSLGTSGSVGEQYF	TGCGCCAGCAGCCTAGGGACTAGCGGGAGTGTGGGCGAGCAGTACTTC	TRBD2	.	TRBV5-1	TRBJ2-7	16
CSVEQETYEQYF	TGCAGCGTAGAACAGGAAACCTACGAGCAGTACTTC	.	few	TRBV29-1	TRBJ2-7	12
CASSPREGNEQYF	TGTGCCAGCAGCCCCAGGGAGGGGAACGAGCAGTACTTC	TRBD2	.	TRBV7-2	TRBJ2-7	13
CASSGASGDRETQYF	TGTGCCAGCAGTGGGGCTAGCGGGGACCGAGAGACCCAGTACTTC	TRBD2	.	TRBV2	TRBJ2-5	15
CASSPLTGSGTDTQYF	TGTGCCAGCAGCCCGCTGACAGGGTCAGGCACAGATACGCAGTATTTT	TRBD1	.	TRBV11-2	TRBJ2-3	16
CASKGTGPWETQYF	TGCGCCAGCAAGGGGACAGGGCCTTGGGAGACCCAGTACTTC	TRBD1	few	TRBV4-1	TRBJ2-5	14
CASSLDFNIQYF	TGTGCCAGCAGCTTAGATTTCAACATTCAGTACTTC	.	.	TRBV7-9	TRBJ2-4	12
CASSLDVQAQFVSTQYF	TGTGCCAGCAGCTTAGATGTCCAGGCGCAATTTGTCAGTACGCAGTATTTT	.	.	TRBV11-2	TRBJ2-3	17
CASSLTGVGQPQHF	TGCGCCAGCAGCTTGACAGGGGTAGGACAGCCCCAGCATTTT	TRBD1	.	TRBV5-1	TRBJ1-5	14
CSARQGAGADTQYF	TGCAGTGCTAGACAGGGTGCGGGCGCAGATACGCAGTATTTT	.	once	TRBV20-1	TRBJ2-3	14
CAIESTGELFF	TGTGCCATCGAGTCCACCGGGGAGCTGTTTTTT	.	.	TRBV10-3	TRBJ2-2	11
CASSSLVGYLSEKLFF	TGCGCCAGCAGCTCTCTGGTGGGCTACCTCAGCGAAAAACTGTTTTTT	.	.	TRBV4-3	TRBJ1-4	16
CASSAQTNINEKLFF	TGTGCCAGCAGTGCCCAGACGAATATTAATGAAAAACTGTTTTTT	.	.	TRBV2	TRBJ1-4	15
CASSKLGTGGYHEQYF	TGTGCCAGCAGCAAATTAGGGACAGGGGGCTACCACGAGCAGTACTTC	.	.	TRBV21-1	TRBJ2-7	16
CASFRTGYTF	TGTGCCAGCTTCAGGACGGGCTACACCTTC	.	.	TRBV6-1	TRBJ1-2	10
CASRSLAGGPHTQYF	TGTGCCAGCAGGTCACTAGCGGGAGGGCCGCATACGCAGTATTTT	TRBD2	.	TRBV2	TRBJ2-3	15
CASSLSLAGGIGNQPQHF	TGTGCCAGCAGTCTATCCCTGGCAGGCGGCATAGGCAATCAGCCCCAGCATTTT	.	.	TRBV28	TRBJ1-5	18
CSGGMTGRPNTEAFF	TGCAGCGGGGGGATGACAGGGAGGCCTAACACTGAAGCTTTCTTT	TRBD1	.	TRBV29-1	TRBJ1-1	15
CASSQDRLDRTIGELFF	TGTGCCAGCAGCCAAGACCGCCTCGACCGGACAATCGGGGAGCTGTTTTTT	.	.	TRBV3-1	TRBJ2-2	17
CASSYAHEGEQYF	TGTGCCAGCAGTTATGCCCACGAAGGCGAGCAGTACTTC	.	once	TRBV6-6	TRBJ2-7	13
CASSLLGRRQLNYGYTF	TGTGCCAGCAGCTTATTAGGTCGTCGGCAGTTAAACTATGGCTACACCTTC	.	few	TRBV11-2	TRBJ1-2	17
CASSPGLAGARYYNEQFF	TGTGCCAGCAGCCCGGGACTAGCGGGAGCTCGTTACTACAATGAGCAGTTCTTC	TRBD2	.	TRBV7-9	TRBJ2-1	18
CASSLGRITGELFF	TGTGCCAGCAGCTTGGGCCGGATCACCGGGGAGCTGTTTTTT	.	.	TRBV5-6	TRBJ2-2	14
CAISQESGAGPSNTQYF	TGTGCCATCAGTCAAGAATCGGGGGCGGGGCCCTCGAATACGCAGTATTTT	.	.	TRBV10-3	TRBJ2-3	17
CASSLDDAEQYF	TGCGCCAGCAGCTTGGATGACGCCGAGCAGTACTTC	.	.	TRBV5-1	TRBJ2-7	12
CASTLREPRSGYTF	TGTGCCAGTACCCTACGAGAACCACGGTCTGGCTACACCTTC	.	.	TRBV19	TRBJ1-2	14
CASSYPAVGAVSQYF	TGTGCCAGCAGTTACCCGGCCGTGGGGGCCGTGTCCCAGTACTTC	.	.	TRBV6-2/TRBV6-3	TRBJ2-5	15
CAISESPGYGNYGYTF	TGTGCCATCAGTGAGTCCCCCGGTTATGGTAACTATGGCTACACCTTC	.	few	TRBV10-3	TRBJ1-2	16
CASSHFIRDTQYF	TGTGCCAGCAGCCACTTTATACGAGATACGCAGTATTTT	.	few	TRBV4-2	TRBJ2-3	13
CASSQHRDYSYGSHEQYF	TGCGCCAGCAGCCAGCACCGGGATTACTCCTACGGTAGTCACGAGCAGTACTTC	.	.	TRBV4-1	TRBJ2-7	18
CASSQGTGGIRETQYF	TGCGCCAGCAGCCAAGGGACAGGGGGTATCAGGGAGACCCAGTACTTC	TRBD1	.	TRBV4-1	TRBJ2-5	16
CSAGLVFLHEQFF	TGCAGCGCGGGACTAGTCTTTTTGCATGAGCAGTTCTTC	TRBD2	.	TRBV29-1	TRBJ2-1	13
CASSSSPPDLYGTEAFF	TGTGCCAGCAGCTCATCCCCGCCGGACCTTTATGGAACTGAAGCTTTCTTT	.	few	TRBV5-6	TRBJ1-1	17
CSARGGGGRINEQFF	TGCAGTGCTAGAGGGGGTGGGGGGAGAATCAATGAGCAGTTCTTC	.	.	TRBV20-1	TRBJ2-1	15
CSVEDSRTGDSYEQYF	TGCAGCGTTGAAGACTCCAGGACAGGGGACTCCTACGAGCAGTACTTC	TRBD1	.	TRBV29-1	TRBJ2-7	16
CASSLAEGTEAFF	TGTGCCAGCAGCTTAGCCGAAGGCACTGAAGCTTTCTTT	.	.	TRBV7-2	TRBJ1-1	13
CSVRRDSSEAFF	TGCAGCGTCCGGCGGGACAGCAGTGAAGCTTTCTTT	TRBD1	.	TRBV29-1	TRBJ1-1	12
CSASLAGRTYEQYF	TGCAGTGCATCACTAGCGGGAAGGACCTACGAGCAGTACTTC	TRBD2	.	TRBV20-1	TRBJ2-7	14
CASKPSGQETQYF	TGTGCCAGCAAGCCGTCGGGGCAAGAGACCCAGTACTTC	.	.	TRBV12-3/TRBV12-4	TRBJ2-5	13
CASSKQGPATEAFF	TGTGCCAGCAGCAAACAGGGTCCGGCCACTGAAGCTTTCTTT	.	.	TRBV27	TRBJ1-1	14
CSVEVGYNEQFF	TGCAGCGTTGAAGTTGGATACAATGAGCAGTTCTTC	.	few	TRBV29-1	TRBJ2-1	12
CSEAGGHNEQFF	TGCAGTGAAGCGGGGGGCCACAATGAGCAGTTCTTC	TRBD2	.	TRBV20-1	TRBJ2-1	12
CASSQGETGVEQFF	TGTGCCAGCAGCCAAGGGGAAACAGGGGTCGAGCAGTTCTTC	TRBD1	.	TRBV14	TRBJ2-1	14
CASSSEGYTDTQYF	TGTGCCAGCAGCAGCGAGGGTTACACAGATACGCAGTATTTT	.	.	TRBV9	TRBJ2-3	14
CASSLSGSPPENTQYF	TGTGCCAGCAGTTTATCTGGTAGCCCTCCTGAAAATACGCAGTATTTT	.	few	TRBV27	TRBJ2-3	16
CASSQPKQGLAKNIQYF	TGCGCCAGCAGCCAACCCAAACAGGGGCTAGCCAAAAACATTCAGTACTTC	TRBD1	.	TRBV4-1	TRBJ2-4	17
CASSLAGTTDTDTQYF	TGCGCCAGCAGCTTGGCCGGGACTACCGACACAGATACGCAGTATTTT	TRBD2	.	TRBV5-1	TRBJ2-3	16
CASSLTGRGLYNEQFF	TGTGCCAGCAGTTTAACGGGGAGGGGGCTTTACAATGAGCAGTTCTTC	.	few	TRBV12-3/TRBV12-4	TRBJ2-1	16
CASSNLAQGGEQYF	TGTGCCAGCAGCAACCTCGCGCAGGGTGGCGAGCAGTACTTC	.	.	TRBV7-9	TRBJ2-7	14
CASSSSGTSNEKLFF	TGTGCCAGCAGTTCCTCGGGTACCTCTAATGAAAAACTGTTTTTT	.	.	TRBV28	TRBJ1-4	15
CASSQGASVNEQFF	TGTGCCAGCAGCCAAGGTGCTAGCGTTAATGAGCAGTTCTTC	.	.	TRBV4-2	TRBJ2-1	14
CASSRSLQGSGELFF	TGTGCCAGCAGTCGCTCCCTACAGGGATCCGGGGAGCTGTTTTTT	.	.	TRBV12-3/TRBV12-4	TRBJ2-2	15
CASSYSTAGVGYNEQFF	TGTGCCAGCAGTTATTCTACAGCGGGAGTTGGCTACAATGAGCAGTTCTTC	TRBD2	.	TRBV6-5	TRBJ2-1	17
CATGRILRTDTQYF	TGTGCCACCGGCAGAATCCTGCGCACAGATACGCAGTATTTT	.	once	TRBV15	TRBJ2-3	14
CASSKLGSGQYF	TGTGCCAGCAGTAAACTAGGGAGCGGGCAGTACTTC	.	.	TRBV6-5	TRBJ2-5	12